Listed below are T cell receptor beta chains from one sample, sequenced in a study of CD8 T cells in Susac syndrome. TCRdb reprocessed the immunoSEQ multiplex PCR reads via MiXCR and lists one record per CDR3 protein. The sample carries 190,000 or so distinct CDR3 sequences, approximately 95% recorded once. Sequenced material: CD4+ T cells from PBMCs. The source is a human donor with multiple sclerosis. The CDR3 runs from the conserved cysteine through the conserved F or W. D genes are given only for firm matches. Clone size is given for some rows only: seen once, a few or many times, or a class if the clone is expanded.

j_call: TRBJ2-1; clone_size: once; d_call: .; v_call: TRBV20-1; cdr3_aa: CSARASAEGQFF; cdr3_nt: TGCAGTGCTAGAGCCTCGGCGGAAGGGCAGTTCTTC
j_call: TRBJ2-5; clone_size: .; d_call: .; v_call: TRBV20-1; cdr3_aa: CSARESQLLETQYF; cdr3_nt: TGCAGTGCTAGAGAGTCACAGCTCTTGGAGACCCAGTACTTC
j_call: TRBJ2-2; clone_size: .; d_call: .; v_call: TRBV3-1; cdr3_aa: CASSQVGGGGELFF; cdr3_nt: TGTGCCAGCAGCCAAGTCGGGGGCGGCGGGGAGCTGTTTTTT
j_call: TRBJ1-2; clone_size: few; d_call: TRBD1; v_call: TRBV9; cdr3_aa: CASSRTGPYGYTF; cdr3_nt: TGTGCCAGCAGCCGGACAGGGCCCTATGGCTACACCTTC
j_call: TRBJ2-6; clone_size: .; d_call: .; v_call: TRBV20-1; cdr3_aa: CSARAPNVLTF; cdr3_nt: TGCAGTGCTAGAGCCCCCAACGTCCTGACTTTC
j_call: TRBJ2-3; clone_size: .; d_call: .; v_call: TRBV20-1; cdr3_aa: CSARGGLPGLAPDTQYF; cdr3_nt: TGCAGTGCTAGAGGGGGGCTGCCGGGCCTTGCCCCAGATACGCAGTATTTT
j_call: TRBJ2-5; clone_size: .; d_call: .; v_call: TRBV28; cdr3_aa: CASSSPREQTQYF; cdr3_nt: TGTGCCAGCAGTTCGCCCCGGGAACAGACCCAGTACTTC
j_call: TRBJ2-2; clone_size: .; d_call: .; v_call: TRBV20-1; cdr3_aa: CSARDRHPGELFF; cdr3_nt: TGCAGTGCTAGAGATCGACACCCCGGGGAGCTGTTTTTT
j_call: TRBJ1-4; clone_size: .; d_call: .; v_call: TRBV20-1; cdr3_aa: CSASSRANEKLFF; cdr3_nt: TGCAGTGCTAGCAGCAGAGCGAATGAAAAACTGTTTTTT
j_call: TRBJ2-1; clone_size: .; d_call: .; v_call: TRBV14; cdr3_aa: CASSQDGEQTLSYNEQFF; cdr3_nt: TGTGCCAGCAGCCAAGATGGGGAGCAGACCCTCTCCTACAATGAGCAGTTCTTC
j_call: TRBJ2-3; clone_size: .; d_call: .; v_call: TRBV20-1; cdr3_aa: CSAEGGGTSTDTQYF; cdr3_nt: TGCAGTGCTGAGGGGGGAGGGACTAGCACAGATACGCAGTATTTT
j_call: TRBJ2-5; clone_size: .; d_call: .; v_call: TRBV18; cdr3_aa: CASSSPDDPLSQETQYF; cdr3_nt: TGTGCCAGCTCATCTCCGGATGACCCTCTTTCACAAGAGACCCAGTACTTC
j_call: TRBJ1-5; clone_size: .; d_call: TRBD1; v_call: TRBV12-3/TRBV12-4; cdr3_aa: CASRPGTGLFNQPQHF; cdr3_nt: TGTGCCAGCAGACCTGGGACAGGGCTCTTCAATCAGCCCCAGCATTTT
j_call: TRBJ1-2; clone_size: .; d_call: TRBD1; v_call: TRBV5-6; cdr3_aa: CASSLQGARVYTF; cdr3_nt: TGTGCCAGCAGCTTACAGGGGGCGCGAGTCTACACCTTC
j_call: TRBJ1-1; clone_size: .; d_call: .; v_call: TRBV27; cdr3_aa: CASSSPPGSFGVAFF; cdr3_nt: TGTGCCAGCTCCTCCCCCCCGGGCTCCTTCGGGGTTGCTTTCTTT
j_call: TRBJ1-2; clone_size: once; d_call: .; v_call: TRBV20-1; cdr3_aa: CSARTGTSYGYTF; cdr3_nt: TGCAGTGCTAGGACGGGGACAAGTTATGGCTACACCTTC
j_call: TRBJ1-1; clone_size: once; d_call: .; v_call: TRBV7-8; cdr3_aa: CASSPLNRGAGTEAFF; cdr3_nt: TGTGCCAGCAGCCCCCTAAACCGGGGGGCGGGCACTGAAGCTTTCTTT
j_call: TRBJ1-6; clone_size: .; d_call: TRBD1; v_call: TRBV14; cdr3_aa: CASSQEITGVPNKNSPLHF; cdr3_nt: TGTGCCAGCAGCCAAGAGATAACAGGGGTCCCTAACAAGAATTCACCCCTCCACTTT
j_call: TRBJ2-3; clone_size: .; d_call: TRBD2; v_call: TRBV20-1; cdr3_aa: CSAISGGAGTSTDTQYF; cdr3_nt: TGCAGTGCAATTAGCGGGGGGGCCGGTACCAGCACAGATACGCAGTATTTT
j_call: TRBJ2-7; clone_size: .; d_call: TRBD1; v_call: TRBV2; cdr3_aa: CASSLQGIPYEQYF; cdr3_nt: TGTGCCAGCAGCCTACAGGGGATTCCCTACGAGCAGTACTTC
j_call: TRBJ2-3; clone_size: .; d_call: TRBD2; v_call: TRBV20-1; cdr3_aa: CSGSSGVAADTQYF; cdr3_nt: TGCAGCGGCTCTAGCGGGGTCGCCGCAGATACGCAGTATTTT
j_call: TRBJ2-5; clone_size: .; d_call: TRBD2; v_call: TRBV7-9; cdr3_aa: CASSTSGDFSETQYF; cdr3_nt: TGTGCCAGCAGCACCAGCGGGGACTTTTCGGAGACCCAGTACTTC
j_call: TRBJ1-2; clone_size: .; d_call: .; v_call: TRBV25-1; cdr3_aa: CASRSAKLGGYTF; cdr3_nt: TGTGCCAGCCGTTCGGCGAAGTTAGGGGGCTACACCTTC
j_call: TRBJ2-1; clone_size: .; d_call: .; v_call: TRBV5-6; cdr3_aa: CASSLPQGREQFF; cdr3_nt: TGTGCCAGCAGCTTACCTCAGGGTAGAGAGCAGTTCTTC
j_call: TRBJ1-1; clone_size: .; d_call: .; v_call: TRBV5-1; cdr3_aa: CASSLGHARDTEAFF; cdr3_nt: TGCGCCAGCAGCTTGGGACATGCCCGGGACACTGAAGCTTTCTTT
j_call: TRBJ2-5; clone_size: .; d_call: TRBD2; v_call: TRBV30; cdr3_aa: CAWEDRAGGPRSQYF; cdr3_nt: TGTGCCTGGGAGGATCGGGCGGGGGGGCCTCGGTCCCAGTACTTC
j_call: TRBJ1-2; clone_size: .; d_call: .; v_call: TRBV19; cdr3_aa: CASGRFYGYTF; cdr3_nt: TGTGCCAGTGGGAGGTTCTATGGCTACACCTTC
j_call: TRBJ1-6; clone_size: once; d_call: .; v_call: TRBV3-1; cdr3_aa: CASRGAGNSPLHF; cdr3_nt: TGTGCCTCGCGGGGGGCAGGTAATTCACCCCTCCACTTT
j_call: TRBJ2-1; clone_size: .; d_call: TRBD1; v_call: TRBV29-1; cdr3_aa: CSVFLQGMSYNEQFF; cdr3_nt: TGCAGCGTTTTCCTACAGGGGATGTCGTACAATGAGCAGTTCTTC
j_call: TRBJ2-2; clone_size: .; d_call: .; v_call: TRBV29-1; cdr3_aa: CSVVTTNTGELFF; cdr3_nt: TGCAGCGTAGTGACAACGAACACCGGGGAGCTGTTTTTT
j_call: TRBJ1-1; clone_size: .; d_call: TRBD1; v_call: TRBV12-3/TRBV12-4; cdr3_aa: CASSPWTGRNTEAFF; cdr3_nt: TGTGCCAGCAGTCCGTGGACAGGGAGAAACACTGAAGCTTTCTTT
j_call: TRBJ2-2; clone_size: .; d_call: .; v_call: TRBV14; cdr3_aa: CASSARTTQGTGELFF; cdr3_nt: TGTGCCAGCAGCGCCCGGACAACCCAAGGCACCGGGGAGCTGTTTTTT
j_call: TRBJ2-5; clone_size: .; d_call: .; v_call: TRBV7-2; cdr3_aa: CASSLATYRETQYF; cdr3_nt: TGTGCCAGCAGCTTAGCGACGTACAGGGAGACCCAGTACTTC
j_call: TRBJ2-1; clone_size: .; d_call: .; v_call: TRBV3-1; cdr3_aa: CASLQGGNNEQFF; cdr3_nt: TGTGCCAGCCTCCAAGGGGGTAACAATGAGCAGTTCTTC
j_call: TRBJ2-2; clone_size: .; d_call: .; v_call: TRBV9; cdr3_aa: CASSVYRTNTGELFF; cdr3_nt: TGTGCCAGCAGCGTTTACAGGACGAACACCGGGGAGCTGTTTTTT
j_call: TRBJ2-7; clone_size: .; d_call: .; v_call: TRBV3-1; cdr3_aa: CASSQAREQYF; cdr3_nt: TGTGCCAGCAGCCAAGCTCGCGAGCAGTACTTC
j_call: TRBJ1-1; clone_size: .; d_call: TRBD1; v_call: TRBV12-3/TRBV12-4; cdr3_aa: CASSRGQRNTEAFF; cdr3_nt: TGTGCCAGCAGCCGGGGACAGCGGAACACTGAAGCTTTCTTT
j_call: TRBJ2-3; clone_size: .; d_call: TRBD1; v_call: TRBV20-1; cdr3_aa: CSAGQGTPTQYF; cdr3_nt: TGCAGTGCTGGACAGGGGACTCCAACGCAGTATTTT
j_call: TRBJ2-5; clone_size: once; d_call: .; v_call: TRBV29-1; cdr3_aa: CSVGLPAGGDETQYF; cdr3_nt: TGCAGCGTTGGCCTTCCGGCAGGTGGGGACGAGACCCAGTACTTC
j_call: TRBJ2-1; clone_size: .; d_call: .; v_call: TRBV20-1; cdr3_aa: CSARAPGGSDEQFF; cdr3_nt: TGCAGTGCTAGAGCTCCAGGTGGGAGCGATGAGCAGTTCTTC
j_call: TRBJ2-5; clone_size: few; d_call: .; v_call: TRBV3-1; cdr3_aa: CASSQVRETQYF; cdr3_nt: TGTGCCAGCAGCCAAGTCCGAGAGACCCAGTACTTC
j_call: TRBJ1-3; clone_size: .; d_call: .; v_call: TRBV5-4; cdr3_aa: CASSSGGGEPGNTIYF; cdr3_nt: TGTGCCAGCAGCTCGGGAGGCGGGGAGCCAGGAAACACCATATATTTT
j_call: TRBJ1-2; clone_size: .; d_call: TRBD1; v_call: TRBV11-2; cdr3_aa: CASSLGQEYGYTF; cdr3_nt: TGTGCCAGCAGCTTGGGACAGGAGTATGGCTACACCTTC
j_call: TRBJ2-3; clone_size: .; d_call: .; v_call: TRBV30; cdr3_aa: CALDPVGGLTDTQYF; cdr3_nt: TGTGCCTTGGACCCCGTAGGGGGGCTCACAGATACGCAGTATTTT
j_call: TRBJ1-1; clone_size: .; d_call: .; v_call: TRBV30; cdr3_aa: CAWSFGNTEAFF; cdr3_nt: TGTGCCTGGAGTTTTGGGAACACTGAAGCTTTCTTT
j_call: TRBJ2-7; clone_size: .; d_call: .; v_call: TRBV6-2/TRBV6-3; cdr3_aa: CASGSHGGVKTYEQYF; cdr3_nt: TGTGCCAGCGGGAGTCACGGGGGCGTCAAGACCTACGAGCAGTACTTC